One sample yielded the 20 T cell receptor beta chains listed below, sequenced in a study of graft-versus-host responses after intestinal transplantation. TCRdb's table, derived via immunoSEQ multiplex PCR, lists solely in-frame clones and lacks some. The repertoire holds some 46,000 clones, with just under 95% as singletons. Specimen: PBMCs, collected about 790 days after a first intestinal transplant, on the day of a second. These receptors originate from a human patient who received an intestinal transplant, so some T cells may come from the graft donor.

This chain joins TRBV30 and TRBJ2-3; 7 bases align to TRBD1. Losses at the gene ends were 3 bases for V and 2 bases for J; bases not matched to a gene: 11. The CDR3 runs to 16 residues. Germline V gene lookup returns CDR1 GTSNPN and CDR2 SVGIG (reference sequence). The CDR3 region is CAWSAGVGQYTDTQYF. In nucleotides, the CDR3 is TGTGCCTGGAGCGCCGGCGTGGGACAGTACACAGATACGCAGTATTTT.

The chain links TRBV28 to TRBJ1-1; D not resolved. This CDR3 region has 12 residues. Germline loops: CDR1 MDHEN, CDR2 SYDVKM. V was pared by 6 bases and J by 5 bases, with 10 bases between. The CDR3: CASSLWSTEAFF. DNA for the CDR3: TGTGCCAGCAGCCTCTGGTCGACTGAAGCTTTCTTT.

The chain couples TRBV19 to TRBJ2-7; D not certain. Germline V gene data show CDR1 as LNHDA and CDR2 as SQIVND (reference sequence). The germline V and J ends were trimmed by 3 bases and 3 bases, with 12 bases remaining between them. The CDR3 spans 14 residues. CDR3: CASSMGLRLYEQYF. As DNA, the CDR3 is TGTGCCAGTAGTATGGGCTTGCGCCTCTACGAGCAGTACTTC.

The CDR3 region is CASSATSGSTDTQYF. Here the CDR3 DNA reads TGTGCCAGCAGTGCCACTAGCGGGAGCACAGATACGCAGTATTTT. This rearrangement joins TRBV6-4 to TRBJ2-3, with 9 bases identical to TRBD2. The germline CDR1 and CDR2 sequences are MRHNA and SNTAGT. The J segment lost 0 bases and the V segment lost 4 bases, leaving 2 bases of the junction unmatched. The CDR3 extends over 15 amino acids.

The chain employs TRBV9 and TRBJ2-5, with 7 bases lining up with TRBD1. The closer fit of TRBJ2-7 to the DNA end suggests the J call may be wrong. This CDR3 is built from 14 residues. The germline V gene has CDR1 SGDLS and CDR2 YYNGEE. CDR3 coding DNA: TGTGCCAGCAGCGCGACAGGGTCGGGCCACGAGCAGTACTTC. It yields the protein CASSATGSGHEQYF.

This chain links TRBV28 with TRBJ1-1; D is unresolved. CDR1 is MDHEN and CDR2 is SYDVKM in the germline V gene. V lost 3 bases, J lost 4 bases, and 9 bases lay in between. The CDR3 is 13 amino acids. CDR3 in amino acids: CASSLGRVTEAFF. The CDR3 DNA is TGTGCCAGCAGTTTGGGCCGGGTCACTGAAGCTTTCTTT. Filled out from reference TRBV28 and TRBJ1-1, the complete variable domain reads DVKVTQSSRYLVKRTGEKVFLECVQDMDHENMFWYRQDPGLGLRLIYFSYDVKMKEKGDIPEGYSVSREKKERFSLILESASTNQTSMYLCASSLGRVTEAFFGQGTRLTVV.

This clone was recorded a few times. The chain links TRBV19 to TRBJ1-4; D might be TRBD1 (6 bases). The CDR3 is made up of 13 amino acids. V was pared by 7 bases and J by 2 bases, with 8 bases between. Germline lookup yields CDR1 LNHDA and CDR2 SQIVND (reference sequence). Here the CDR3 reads CASTGQTNEKLFF. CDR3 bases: TGTGCCAGTACTGGACAGACTAATGAAAAACTGTTTTTT. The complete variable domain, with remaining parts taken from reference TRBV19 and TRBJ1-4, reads DGGITQSPKYLFRKEGQNVTLSCEQNLNHDAMYWYRQDPGQGLRLIYYSQIVNDFQKGDIAEGYSVSREKKESFPLTVTSAQKNPTAFYLCASTGQTNEKLFFGSGTQLSVL.

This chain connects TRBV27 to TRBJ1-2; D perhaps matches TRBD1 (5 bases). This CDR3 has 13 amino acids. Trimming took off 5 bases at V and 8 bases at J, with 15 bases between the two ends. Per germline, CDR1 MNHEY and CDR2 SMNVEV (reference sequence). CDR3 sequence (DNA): TGTGCCAGCAGTACCGGGGCAACTAGCGGCTACACCTTC. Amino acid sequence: CASSTGATSGYTF.

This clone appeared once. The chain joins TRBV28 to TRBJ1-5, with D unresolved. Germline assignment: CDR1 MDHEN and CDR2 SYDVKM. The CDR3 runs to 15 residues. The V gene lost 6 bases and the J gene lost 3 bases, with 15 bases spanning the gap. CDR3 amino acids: CASSRPSALNQPQHF. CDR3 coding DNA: TGTGCCAGCAGCCGCCCATCGGCCCTCAATCAGCCCCAGCATTTT. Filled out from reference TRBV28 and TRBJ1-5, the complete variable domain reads DVKVTQSSRYLVKRTGEKVFLECVQDMDHENMFWYRQDPGLGLRLIYFSYDVKMKEKGDIPEGYSVSREKKERFSLILESASTNQTSMYLCASSRPSALNQPQHFGDGTRLSIL.

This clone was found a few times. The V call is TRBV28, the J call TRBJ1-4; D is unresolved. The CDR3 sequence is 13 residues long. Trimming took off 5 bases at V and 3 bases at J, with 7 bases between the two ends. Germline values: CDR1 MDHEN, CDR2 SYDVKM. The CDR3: CASSRTANEKLFF. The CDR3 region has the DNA TGTGCCAGCAGTCGAACGGCTAATGAAAAACTGTTTTTT.

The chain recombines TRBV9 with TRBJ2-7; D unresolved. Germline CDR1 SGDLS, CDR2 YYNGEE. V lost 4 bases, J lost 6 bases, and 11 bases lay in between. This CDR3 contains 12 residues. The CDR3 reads CASSPTSGEQYF. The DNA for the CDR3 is TGTGCCAGCAGCCCGACTTCCGGCGAGCAGTACTTC.

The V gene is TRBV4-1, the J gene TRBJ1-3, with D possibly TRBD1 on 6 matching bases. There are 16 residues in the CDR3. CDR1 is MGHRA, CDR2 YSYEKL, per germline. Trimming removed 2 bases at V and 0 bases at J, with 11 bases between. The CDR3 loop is CASSQRTDSSGNTIYF. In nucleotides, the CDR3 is TGCGCCAGCAGCCAAAGAACGGACAGCTCTGGAAACACCATATATTTT.

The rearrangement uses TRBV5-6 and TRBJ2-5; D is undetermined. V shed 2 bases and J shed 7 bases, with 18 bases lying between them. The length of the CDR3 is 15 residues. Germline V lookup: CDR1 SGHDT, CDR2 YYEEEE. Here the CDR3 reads CASSFDRSASGTQYF. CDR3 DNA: TGTGCCAGCAGCTTTGACCGGTCAGCCTCGGGGACCCAGTACTTC.

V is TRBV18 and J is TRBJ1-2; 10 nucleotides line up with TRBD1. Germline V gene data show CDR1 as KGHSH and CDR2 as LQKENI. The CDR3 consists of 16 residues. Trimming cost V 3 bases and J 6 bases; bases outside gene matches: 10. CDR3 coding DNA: TGTGCCAGCTCACCCCCGGGACAGGGGACCCAGGATGGCTACACCTTC. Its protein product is CASSPPGQGTQDGYTF.

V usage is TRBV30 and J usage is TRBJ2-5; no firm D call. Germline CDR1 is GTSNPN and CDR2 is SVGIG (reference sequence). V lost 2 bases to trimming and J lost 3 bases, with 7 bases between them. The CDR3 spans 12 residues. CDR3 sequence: CAWSWGEETQYF. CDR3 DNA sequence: TGTGCCTGGAGTTGGGGTGAAGAGACCCAGTACTTC.

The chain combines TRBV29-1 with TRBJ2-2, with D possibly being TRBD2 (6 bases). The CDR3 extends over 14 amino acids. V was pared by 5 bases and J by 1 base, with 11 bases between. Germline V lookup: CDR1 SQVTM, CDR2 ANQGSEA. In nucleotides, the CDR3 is TGCAGCGTTTTGGGGACTGTGAACACCGGGGAGCTGTTTTTT. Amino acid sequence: CSVLGTVNTGELFF.

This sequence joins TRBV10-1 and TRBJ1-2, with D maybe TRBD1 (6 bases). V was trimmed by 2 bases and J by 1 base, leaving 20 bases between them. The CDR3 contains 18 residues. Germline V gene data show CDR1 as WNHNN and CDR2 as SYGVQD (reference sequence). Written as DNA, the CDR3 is TGCGCCAGCAGTGAGGTTTTTGCTTTCGGGGGCTTTAACTATGGCTACACCTTC. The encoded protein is CASSEVFAFGGFNYGYTF.

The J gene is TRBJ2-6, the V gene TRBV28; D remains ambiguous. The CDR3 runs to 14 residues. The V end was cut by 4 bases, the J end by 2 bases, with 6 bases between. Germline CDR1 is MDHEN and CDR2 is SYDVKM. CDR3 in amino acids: CASSSEAGANVLTF. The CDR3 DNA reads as TGTGCCAGCAGTTCAGAGGCTGGGGCCAACGTCCTGACTTTC.

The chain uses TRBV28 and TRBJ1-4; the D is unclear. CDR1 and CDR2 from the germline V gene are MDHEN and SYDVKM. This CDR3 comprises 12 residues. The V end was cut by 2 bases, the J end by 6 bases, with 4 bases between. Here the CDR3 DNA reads TGTGCCAGCAGTTTAACCTATGAAAAACTGTTTTTT. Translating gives CASSLTYEKLFF.

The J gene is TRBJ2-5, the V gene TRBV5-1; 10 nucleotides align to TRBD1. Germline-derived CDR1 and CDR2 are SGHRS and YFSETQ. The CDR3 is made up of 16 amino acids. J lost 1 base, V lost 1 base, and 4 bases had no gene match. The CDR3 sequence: CASSLLGTGAQETQYF. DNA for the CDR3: TGCGCCAGCAGCTTGCTCGGGACAGGGGCCCAAGAGACCCAGTACTTC.